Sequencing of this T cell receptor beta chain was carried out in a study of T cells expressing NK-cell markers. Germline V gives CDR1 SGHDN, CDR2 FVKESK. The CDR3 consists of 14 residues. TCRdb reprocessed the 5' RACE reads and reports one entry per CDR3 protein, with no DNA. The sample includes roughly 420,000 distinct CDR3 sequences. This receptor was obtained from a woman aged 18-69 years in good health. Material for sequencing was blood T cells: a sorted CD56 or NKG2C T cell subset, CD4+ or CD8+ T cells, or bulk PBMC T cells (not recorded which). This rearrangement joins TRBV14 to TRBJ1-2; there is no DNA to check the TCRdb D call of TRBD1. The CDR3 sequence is CASSQMDRGRDYTF.